These 9 T cell receptor beta chains originate from one sample sequenced in a study of T cell changes during pregnancy in multiple sclerosis. TCRdb keeps only in-frame clones here, not all; method: immunoSEQ multiplex PCR. The sample yields 45,000 to 70,000 clones, 92% seen once. Here the sequenced sample was CD4+ T cells from peripheral blood mononuclear cells, taken in the second trimester of pregnancy. These receptors were taken from a female donor with multiple sclerosis, enrolled in a pregnancy study.

This clone was found a few times. The chain has TRBV30 and TRBJ1-1; unclear D gene. Germline-derived CDR1 and CDR2 are GTSNPN and SVGIG (reference sequence). CDR3 size: 13 residues. V was cut by 2 bases and J by 9 bases, with 16 bases left in between. DNA of the CDR3: TGTGCCTGGAGTATAGGAGGTCAGTTCAAAGCTTTCTTT. Translation gives CAWSIGGQFKAFF.

The chain uses TRBV5-4 and TRBJ2-1; 8 positions agree with TRBD1. The germline gives CDR1 SGHNT, CDR2 YYREEE (reference sequence). With 3 bases clipped from V and 7 bases from J, the junction kept 3 bases outside the gene matches. This CDR3 spans 13 amino acids. The CDR3 here is CASSSRTGNEQFF. DNA of the CDR3: TGTGCCAGCAGCTCTAGGACAGGGAATGAGCAGTTCTTC.

J is TRBJ1-1 and V is TRBV4-2; D remains ambiguous. The germline gives CDR1 LGHNA, CDR2 YNFKEQ. This CDR3 has 12 amino acids. V lost 5 bases and J 1 base, leaving 5 bases between the germline ends. The DNA of the CDR3 is TGTGCCAGCAGCACGGGGAACACTGAAGCTTTCTTT. This sequence encodes CASSTGNTEAFF.

The chain couples TRBV5-1 to TRBJ1-5; D is unclear. The CDR3 totals 14 residues. Germline CDR1 reads SGHRS; CDR2 reads YFSETQ. V lost 4 bases, J lost 6 bases, and 14 bases lay in between. For the CDR3, the DNA is TGCGCCAGCAGCCAAGGGAGTCCGGGTCAGCCCCAGCATTTT. The encoded protein is CASSQGSPGQPQHF.

This chain uses TRBV5-4 with TRBJ2-3; 7 nucleotides align to TRBD1. The CDR3 sequence is 16 residues long. Germline CDR1 SGHNT, CDR2 YYREEE (reference sequence). The V gene end was trimmed by 4 bases and the J gene end by 2 bases; junction bases not matched to a gene: 10. CDR3 DNA sequence: TGTGCCAGCAGCATTCGTACCGGGACAGTCACAGATACGCAGTATTTT. Translated, it gives CASSIRTGTVTDTQYF.

V usage is TRBV16 and J usage is TRBJ1-1, with a weak D call TRBD1 (6 bases). There are 14 residues in the CDR3. V was pared by 4 bases and J by 0 bases, with 9 bases between. Germline lookup yields CDR1 KGHSY and CDR2 FQNENV. Here the CDR3 reads CASSRTVLNTEAFF. The CDR3 DNA is TGTGCCAGCAGCCGGACAGTTTTGAACACTGAAGCTTTCTTT.

This clone was detected only once. The chain couples TRBV19 to TRBJ2-1; the match to TRBD1 covers 7 bases. Unmatched junction bases numbered 3, after V lost 3 bases and J lost 1 base. From germline, CDR1 is LNHDA and CDR2 SQIVND (reference sequence). The length of the CDR3 is 15 residues. As DNA, the CDR3 is TGTGCCAGTAGTATCGGGGACAGTTCCTACAATGAGCAGTTCTTC. Translated, it gives CASSIGDSSYNEQFF.

The chain employs TRBV9 and TRBJ2-3; 9 bases map to TRBD1. The CDR3 totals 16 residues. Losses at the gene ends were 0 bases for V and 2 bases for J; bases not matched to a gene: 4. Germline assignment: CDR1 SGDLS and CDR2 YYNGEE. Here the CDR3 DNA reads TGTGCCAGCAGCGTAGGCGGGACAGGGTTCACAGATACGCAGTATTTT. Translated, it gives CASSVGGTGFTDTQYF.

The genes are TRBV6-5 and TRBJ1-1; 7 bases align to TRBD1. The CDR3 contains 14 residues. V lost 5 bases, J lost 0 bases, and 3 bases stayed unmatched. Germline CDR1 and CDR2: MNHEY and SVGAGI. The CDR3 region is CASSRDSLNTEAFF. The CDR3 DNA sequence: TGTGCCAGCAGTAGGGACAGTTTGAACACTGAAGCTTTCTTT.